A selection of T cell receptor beta chains follows, all from one sample in a study of blood T cell repertoires in COVID-19. The repertoire was sequenced with immunoSEQ multiplex PCR; TCRdb's copy has only in-frame clones and lacks some. The sample records about 46,000 clones, less than 95% being singletons. The sample was peripheral blood. Receptors were obtained from a man aged 50-60 years with acute or convalescent COVID-19. The CDR3 runs from the conserved cysteine through the conserved F or W. D genes are given only for firm matches. Some rows mark clone size as missing; the rest say once, few, many or name a class of expanded clone.

D gene,J gene,clone size,V gene,CDR3 protein,CDR3 DNA
TRBD2,TRBJ2-7,-,TRBV5-4,CASSLSGGDEQYF,TGTGCCAGCAGCTTAAGCGGGGGTGACGAGCAGTACTTC
TRBD1,TRBJ2-7,-,TRBV29-1,CSVEDRALSYEQYF,TGCAGCGTTGAGGACAGGGCTTTAAGCTACGAGCAGTACTTC
-,TRBJ2-7,-,TRBV24-1,CATSPGDSYEQYF,TGTGCCACCAGTCCAGGGGATTCCTACGAGCAGTACTTC
-,TRBJ1-3,once,TRBV3-1/TRBV3-2,CASSLMSSISGNTIYF,TGTGCCAGCAGCCTCATGTCCTCTATCTCTGGAAACACCATATATTTT
-,TRBJ1-5,-,TRBV19,CASSTGHLQPQHF,TGTGCCAGTAGTACGGGACATTTGCAGCCCCAGCATTTT
TRBD2,TRBJ2-2,-,TRBV24-1,CATSDPSGAVPGLAGGRTGELFF,TGTGCCACCAGTGATCCATCAGGGGCCGTCCCGGGACTAGCGGGGGGACGCACCGGGGAGCTGTTTTTT
-,TRBJ1-2,-,TRBV29-1,CSVESTDFHYGYTF,TGCAGCGTTGAAAGTACAGATTTTCACTATGGCTACACCTTC
-,TRBJ1-5,-,TRBV24-1,CATSDLLSNQPQHF,TGTGCCACCAGTGATTTGCTTAGCAATCAGCCCCAGCATTTT
TRBD1,TRBJ1-6,-,TRBV19,CASSFDGQGLYSPLHF,TGTGCCAGTAGTTTCGACGGACAGGGACTTTATTCACCCCTCCACTTT
TRBD2,TRBJ2-7,-,TRBV5-1,CASSSGSGGGALEQYF,TGCGCCAGCAGCTCAGGATCGGGCGGGGGGGCCCTCGAGCAGTACTTC
-,TRBJ1-2,-,TRBV7-2,CASSLYSGYTF,TGTGCCAGCAGCTTATACTCTGGCTACACCTTC
TRBD2,TRBJ2-7,-,TRBV30,CAWSVSGEAYEQYF,TGTGCCTGGAGTGTAAGCGGGGAGGCCTACGAGCAGTACTTC
TRBD1,TRBJ1-2,-,TRBV7-9,CASSPNSQGANYGYTF,TGTGCCAGCAGCCCCAATTCACAGGGGGCCAACTATGGCTACACCTTC
-,TRBJ1-3,-,TRBV19,CASSTTLTTGPGNTIYF,TGTGCCAGTAGTACGACTCTTACGACAGGCCCTGGAAACACCATATATTTT
-,TRBJ2-1,-,TRBV3-1/TRBV3-2,CASSQRASLFNEQFF,TGTGCCAGCAGCCAAAGGGCTAGCCTCTTCAATGAGCAGTTCTTC
TRBD2,TRBJ2-3,-,TRBV18,CASSPVLAGGHLGTDTQYF,TGTGCCAGCTCACCAGTGCTAGCGGGGGGGCACCTTGGCACAGATACGCAGTATTTT
TRBD1,TRBJ1-2,-,TRBV10-1,CASSEKGQGLTNYGYTF,TGCGCCAGCAGTGAAAAGGGACAGGGGCTAACTAACTATGGCTACACCTTC
TRBD2,TRBJ2-1,once,TRBV5-1,CASSAGEYNEQFF,TGCGCCAGCAGTGCGGGAGAATACAATGAGCAGTTCTTC
TRBD1,TRBJ1-6,-,TRBV2,CASRSRAGGNSPLHF,TGTGCCAGTCGATCTAGGGCAGGGGGGAATTCACCCCTCCACTTT
-,TRBJ1-4,-,TRBV5-6,CASSYTGEISKNEKLFF,TGTGCCAGCAGCTACACTGGGGAGATTAGCAAGAATGAAAAACTGTTTTTT
-,TRBJ1-6,once,TRBV30,CAWKQGVSSPLHF,TGTGCCTGGAAACAGGGAGTAAGTTCACCCCTCCACTTT
TRBD1,TRBJ2-7,-,TRBV6-2/TRBV6-3,CASSDSGGRSYEQYF,TGTGCCAGCAGTGACTCAGGGGGCCGGTCCTACGAGCAGTACTTC
-,TRBJ2-1,few,TRBV11-2,CASSLQNSKANEQFF,TGTGCCAGCAGCTTACAGAACAGTAAAGCCAATGAGCAGTTCTTC
-,TRBJ1-1,-,TRBV29-1,CSVEPSRGNTEAFF,TGCAGCGTTGAACCCTCACGCGGGAACACTGAAGCTTTCTTT
TRBD1,TRBJ2-7,-,TRBV5-1,CASSLGDSRIYEQYF,TGCGCCAGCAGCCTGGGGGACAGCCGAATCTACGAGCAGTACTTC
-,TRBJ2-2,once,TRBV6-6,CASSEPHLSTGELFF,TGTGCCAGCTCGGAGCCCCATTTGAGCACCGGGGAGCTGTTTTTT
-,TRBJ1-2,-,TRBV2,CASSDSLRGYTF,TGTGCCAGCAGTGATTCCTTGCGGGGCTACACCTTC
TRBD1,TRBJ1-2,-,TRBV6-6,CASSSYPGQGANGYTF,TGTGCCAGCAGCTCGTACCCGGGACAGGGGGCGAATGGCTACACCTTC
TRBD1,TRBJ2-7,-,TRBV4-2,CASSQADRRLLEQYF,TGTGCCAGCAGCCAGGCGGACAGGCGGCTTCTTGAGCAGTACTTC
-,TRBJ2-2,once,TRBV18,CASSPPGAGTGELFF,TGTGCCAGCTCACCACCGGGGGCCGGCACCGGGGAGCTGTTTTTT
-,TRBJ2-3,-,TRBV9,CASNLRGAGHTDTQYF,TGTGCCAGCAACCTCCGTGGGGCAGGGCACACAGATACGCAGTATTTT
-,TRBJ1-5,-,TRBV6-1,CASSEGRVSNQPQHF,TGTGCCAGCAGTGAAGGCAGGGTTAGCAATCAGCCCCAGCATTTT
-,TRBJ1-5,-,TRBV28,CASSPSTGLPQHF,TGTGCCAGCAGTCCGTCTACAGGGTTACCCCAGCATTTT
-,TRBJ1-1,-,TRBV6-5,CASSPGVRTEAFF,TGTGCCAGCAGTCCAGGGGTCCGAACTGAAGCTTTCTTT
-,TRBJ2-1,-,TRBV29-1,CSAGTPTPYNEQFF,TGCAGCGCAGGGACACCCACTCCCTACAATGAGCAGTTCTTC